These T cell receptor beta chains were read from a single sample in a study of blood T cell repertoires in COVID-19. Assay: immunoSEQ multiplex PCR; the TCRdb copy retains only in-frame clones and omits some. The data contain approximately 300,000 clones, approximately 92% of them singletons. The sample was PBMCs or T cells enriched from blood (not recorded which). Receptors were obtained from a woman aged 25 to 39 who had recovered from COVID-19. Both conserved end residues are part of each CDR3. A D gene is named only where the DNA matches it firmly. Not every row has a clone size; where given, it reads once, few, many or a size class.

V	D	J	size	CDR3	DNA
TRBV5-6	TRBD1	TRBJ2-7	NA	CASSYGQVSSYEQYF	TGTGCCAGCAGTTACGGACAGGTGAGCTCCTACGAGCAGTACTTC
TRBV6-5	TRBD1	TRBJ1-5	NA	CASSPRGRGNQPQHF	TGTGCCAGCAGTCCCAGGGGGCGTGGGAATCAGCCCCAGCATTTT
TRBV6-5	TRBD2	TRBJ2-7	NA	CATLRGAPYEQYF	TGTGCCACCCTGCGGGGGGCACCCTACGAGCAGTACTTC
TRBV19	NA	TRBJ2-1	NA	CASTQLAHGLAMSSYNEQFF	TGTGCCAGTACCCAACTCGCTCACGGGCTAGCGATGAGCTCCTACAATGAGCAGTTCTTC
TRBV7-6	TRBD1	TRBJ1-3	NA	CASSLGTGGPGNTIYF	TGTGCCAGCAGCTTAGGGACAGGGGGGCCTGGAAACACCATATATTTT
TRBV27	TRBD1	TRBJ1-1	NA	CASSLLPGQGGITEAFF	TGTGCCAGCAGTTTATTGCCAGGCCAGGGGGGAATCACTGAAGCTTTCTTT
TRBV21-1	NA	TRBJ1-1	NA	CASTISSATGRRTEAFF	TGTGCCAGCACCATAAGCTCGGCGACAGGAAGGAGGACTGAAGCTTTCTTT
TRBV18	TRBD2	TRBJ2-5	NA	CASSPGLAGYQETQYF	TGTGCCAGCTCACCGGGACTAGCGGGGTACCAAGAGACCCAGTACTTC
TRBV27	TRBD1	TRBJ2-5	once	CASSLSRQGGETQYF	TGTGCCAGCAGTTTATCCAGACAGGGTGGAGAGACCCAGTACTTC
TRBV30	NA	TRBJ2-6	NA	CAWSLSRSSGANVLTF	TGTGCCTGGAGTCTTAGTCGCTCCTCTGGGGCCAACGTCCTGACTTTC
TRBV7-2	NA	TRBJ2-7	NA	CASSLGRHDYEQYF	TGTGCCAGCAGCTTAGGGCGACACGACTACGAGCAGTACTTC
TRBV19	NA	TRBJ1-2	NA	CASSIGQDENYGYTF	TGTGCCAGTAGCATAGGGCAGGATGAAAACTATGGCTACACCTTC
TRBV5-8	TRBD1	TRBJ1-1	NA	CASSLGTGGMNTEAFF	TGTGCCAGCAGCTTGGGGACAGGGGGCATGAACACTGAAGCTTTCTTT
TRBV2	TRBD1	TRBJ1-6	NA	CASSPRQGPNSPLHF	TGTGCCAGCAGCCCCCGACAGGGCCCTAATTCACCCCTCCACTTT
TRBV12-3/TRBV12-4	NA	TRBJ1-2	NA	CASSFGSYGYTF	TGTGCCAGCAGTTTTGGTAGCTATGGCTACACCTTC
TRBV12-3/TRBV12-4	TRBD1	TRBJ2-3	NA	CASSRRGDTQYF	TGTGCCAGCAGTCGCAGGGGGGATACGCAGTATTTT
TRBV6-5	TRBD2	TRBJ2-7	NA	CASSYLGLAYEQYF	TGTGCCAGCAGTTACCTGGGACTAGCCTACGAGCAGTACTTC
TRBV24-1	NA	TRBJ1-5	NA	CATSDPLSSNQPQHF	TGTGCCACCAGTGATCCCCTATCCAGCAATCAGCCCCAGCATTTT
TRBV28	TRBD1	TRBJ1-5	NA	CASSFPPRQGNQPQHF	TGTGCCAGCAGTTTCCCCCCCCGACAGGGTAATCAGCCCCAGCATTTT
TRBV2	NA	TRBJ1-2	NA	CASKEDGYTF	TGTGCCAGCAAGGAGGATGGCTACACCTTC
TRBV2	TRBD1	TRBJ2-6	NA	CASSPGQGSSGANVLTF	TGTGCCAGCAGCCCGGGACAGGGGAGCTCTGGGGCCAACGTCCTGACTTTC
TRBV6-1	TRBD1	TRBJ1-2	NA	CASRNRGPLNYGYTF	TGTGCCAGCAGGAACAGGGGTCCTTTGAACTATGGCTACACCTTC
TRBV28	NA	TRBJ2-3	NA	CASTLFLVSGTDTQYF	TGTGCCAGCACCCTTTTCTTAGTTTCAGGGACAGATACGCAGTATTTT
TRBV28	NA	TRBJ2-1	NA	CASSLNEQFF	TGTGCCAGCAGCCTTAATGAGCAGTTCTTC
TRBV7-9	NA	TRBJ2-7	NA	CASSTDWYRPYEQYF	TGTGCCAGCAGCACCGACTGGTACCGGCCCTACGAGCAGTACTTC
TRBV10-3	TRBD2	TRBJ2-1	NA	CAISDSSGGANEQFF	TGTGCCATCAGTGATTCTAGCGGGGGGGCCAATGAGCAGTTCTTC
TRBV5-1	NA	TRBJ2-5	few	CASSPRSGETQYF	TGCGCCAGCAGCCCTCGGAGCGGAGAGACCCAGTACTTC
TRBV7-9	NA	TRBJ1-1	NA	CATAGPGNTEAFF	TGTGCCACCGCCGGGCCGGGAAACACTGAAGCTTTCTTT